The sequence of this T cell receptor beta chain was determined in a study of blood T cell repertoires in COVID-19. Background on the study: The samples span acute and convalescent COVID-19 from the United States, Italy and Spain. PBMCs, B-cell-depleted T cells, or T cells provided the cDNA or gDNA that made up the material.

The CDR3 consists of 12 residues. V dropped 7 bases and J dropped 7 bases, with 8 bases sitting between them. Assay: immunoSEQ multiplex PCR; the TCRdb copy retains only in-frame clones and omits some. The sample includes about 190,000 clones, around 80% of them seen just once. The sample taken for sequencing was peripheral blood. This clonotype was sampled from a woman aged 60-75 years with COVID-19, enrolled during active disease. The rearrangement links TRBV12-3 or TRBV12-4 to TRBJ1-6; a possible D gene is TRBD1 (6 bases). The chain's CDR3 is CASKQGNSPLHF. Written as DNA, the CDR3 is TGTGCCAGCAAACAGGGAAATTCACCCCTCCACTTT.